A selection of T cell receptor beta chains follows, all from one sample in a study of T cells after yellow fever vaccination. TCRdb reprocessed the 5' RACE reads with MiXCR, giving one entry per CDR3 protein. This repertoire shows some 170,000 distinct CDR3 sequences, over 7% found once; its top ten account for around 35%. The starting material was CD8+ T cells sorted from PBMCs, obtained 45 days after the yellow fever booster vaccination. The receptor source for this set is a man younger than 35 who received the YFV17D yellow fever vaccine. The CDR3 runs from the conserved cysteine through the conserved F or W. A D gene is named only where the DNA matches it firmly. Clone size is shown for a subset of rows, as once, few, many or a class of expanded clone.

few	TRBJ2-3	NA	TRBV7-2	CASSTHTGVGTDTQYF	TGTGCCAGCAGCACTCACACTGGTGTGGGCACAGATACGCAGTATTTT
few	TRBJ2-6	NA	TRBV7-8	CASSLAHSGSANVLTF	TGTGCCAGCAGCTTAGCACATAGCGGTTCAGCCAACGTCCTGACTTTC
NA	TRBJ2-3	NA	TRBV7-3	CASSADPTDTQYF	TGTGCCAGCAGCGCTGACCCCACAGATACGCAGTATTTT
NA	TRBJ1-2	NA	TRBV19	CASSATAPGYGYTF	TGTGCCAGTAGTGCGACCGCGCCGGGCTATGGCTACACCTTC
NA	TRBJ2-7	TRBD1	TRBV12-5	CASGDTQGREQYF	TGTGCTAGTGGTGATACACAGGGGAGAGAGCAGTACTTC
NA	TRBJ1-2	TRBD1	TRBV29-1	CSVGGSQGDYGYTF	TGCAGCGTTGGAGGCTCGCAGGGGGATTATGGCTACACCTTC
few	TRBJ2-2	TRBD2	TRBV6-2/TRBV6-3	CASSYEQAGGPDTGELFF	TGTGCCAGCAGTTACGAGCAGGCGGGGGGGCCGGACACCGGGGAGCTGTTTTTT
few	TRBJ1-2	NA	TRBV10-2	CASSVGQLGGYGYTF	TGCGCCAGCTCTGTCGGACAGCTGGGGGGCTATGGCTACACCTTC
NA	TRBJ1-2	NA	TRBV21-1	CASTRVFYGYTF	TGTGCCAGCACCAGAGTATTCTATGGCTACACCTTC
few	TRBJ2-1	TRBD1	TRBV5-5	CASSARDRLSSYNEQFF	TGTGCCAGCAGCGCCCGGGACAGATTGAGCTCCTACAATGAGCAGTTCTTC
NA	TRBJ2-6	NA	TRBV9	CASSVGGLTGGANVLTF	TGTGCCAGCAGCGTAGGCGGTCTGACAGGTGGGGCCAACGTCCTGACTTTC
few	TRBJ2-7	NA	TRBV4-3	CASSQGRNYEQYF	TGCGCCAGCAGCCAAGGGCGAAACTACGAGCAGTACTTC
few	TRBJ2-5	NA	TRBV11-2	CASSFLVGAETQYF	TGTGCCAGCAGCTTCTTGGTGGGGGCAGAGACCCAGTACTTC
few	TRBJ1-2	TRBD1	TRBV12-3/TRBV12-4	CASSFGTGAYYGYTF	TGTGCCAGCAGTTTTGGGACAGGGGCATACTATGGCTACACCTTC